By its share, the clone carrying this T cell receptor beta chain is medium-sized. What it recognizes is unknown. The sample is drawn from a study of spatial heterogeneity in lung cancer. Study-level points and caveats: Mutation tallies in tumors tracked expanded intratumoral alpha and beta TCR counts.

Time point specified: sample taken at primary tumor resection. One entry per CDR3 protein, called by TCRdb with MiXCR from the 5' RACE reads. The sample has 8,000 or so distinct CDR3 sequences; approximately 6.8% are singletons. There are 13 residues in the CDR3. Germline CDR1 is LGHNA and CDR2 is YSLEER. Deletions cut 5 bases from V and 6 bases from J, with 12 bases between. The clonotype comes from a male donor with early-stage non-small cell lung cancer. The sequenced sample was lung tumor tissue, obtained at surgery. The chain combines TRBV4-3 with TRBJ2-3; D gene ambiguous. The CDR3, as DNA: TGCGCCAGCAGCTCAACGAAAAGGGATACGCAGTATTTT. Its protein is CASSSTKRDTQYF.